This entry concerns a single T cell receptor (beta chain). CDR3 length equals 14 residues. Losses at the gene ends were 5 bases for V and 4 bases for J; bases not matched to a gene: 3. The V gene's germline CDR1 is SGHTA and CDR2 FQGTGA. Amplification used 60 Vbeta primers and 13 Jbeta primers. Here immunoSEQ multiplex PCR was the method, and the copy in TCRdb shows in-frame clones only, minus some. In the table there are some 86,000 clones, roughly three quarters of which are singletons. The data derive from a study of cytomegalovirus exposure and HLA in healthy donors. The chain carries TRBV7-3 and TRBJ2-5; the match to TRBD2 covers 11 bases. Sequenced: PBMCs. This clonotype was obtained from a woman between 35 and 50 years old in good health and CMV-seropositive. This CDR3 reads CASSLAGGGETQYF. CDR3 nucleotide sequence: TGTGCCAGCAGCCTAGCGGGGGGAGGAGAGACCCAGTACTTC.